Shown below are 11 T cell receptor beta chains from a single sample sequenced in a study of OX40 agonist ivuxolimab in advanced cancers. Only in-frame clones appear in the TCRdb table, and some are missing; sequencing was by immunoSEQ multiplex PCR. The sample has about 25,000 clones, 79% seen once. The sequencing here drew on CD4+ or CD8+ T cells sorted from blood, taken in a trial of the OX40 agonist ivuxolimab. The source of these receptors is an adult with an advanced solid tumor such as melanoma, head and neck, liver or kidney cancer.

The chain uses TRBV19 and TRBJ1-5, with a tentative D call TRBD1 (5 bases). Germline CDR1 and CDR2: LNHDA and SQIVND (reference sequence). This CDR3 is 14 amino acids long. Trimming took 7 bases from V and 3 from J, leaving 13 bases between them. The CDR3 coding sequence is TGTGCCAGTATGGCCCCCGGGACCAATCAGCCCCAGCATTTT. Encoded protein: CASMAPGTNQPQHF.

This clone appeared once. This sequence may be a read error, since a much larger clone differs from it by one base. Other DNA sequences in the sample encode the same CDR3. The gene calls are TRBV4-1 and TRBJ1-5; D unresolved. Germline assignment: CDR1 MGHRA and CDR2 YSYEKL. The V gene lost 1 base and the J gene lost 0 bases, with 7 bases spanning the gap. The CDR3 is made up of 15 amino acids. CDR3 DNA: TGCGCCAGCAGCCAAGTTGTGGGTAGCAATCAGCCCCAGCATTTT. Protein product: CASSQVVGSNQPQHF.

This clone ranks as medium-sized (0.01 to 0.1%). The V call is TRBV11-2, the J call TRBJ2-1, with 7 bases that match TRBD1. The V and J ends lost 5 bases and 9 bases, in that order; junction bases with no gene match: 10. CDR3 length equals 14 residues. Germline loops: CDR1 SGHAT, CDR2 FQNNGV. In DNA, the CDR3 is TGTGCCAGCAGCCACAGGGGCAACTGGGCTGAGCAGTTCTTC. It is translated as CASSHRGNWAEQFF.

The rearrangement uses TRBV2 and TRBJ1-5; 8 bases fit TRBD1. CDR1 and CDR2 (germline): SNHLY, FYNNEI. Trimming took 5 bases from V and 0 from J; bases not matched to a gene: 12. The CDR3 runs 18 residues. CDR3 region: CASSHNPGGSGSNQPQHF. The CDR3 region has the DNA TGTGCCAGCAGTCACAACCCAGGGGGCTCAGGTAGCAATCAGCCCCAGCATTTT.

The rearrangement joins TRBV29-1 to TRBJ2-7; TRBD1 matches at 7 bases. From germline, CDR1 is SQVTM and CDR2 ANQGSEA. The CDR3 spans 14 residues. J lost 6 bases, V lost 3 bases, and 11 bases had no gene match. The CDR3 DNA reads TGCAGCGTTGAGGGTGCAGGGGGATTTAGCGAGCAGTACTTC. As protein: CSVEGAGGFSEQYF.

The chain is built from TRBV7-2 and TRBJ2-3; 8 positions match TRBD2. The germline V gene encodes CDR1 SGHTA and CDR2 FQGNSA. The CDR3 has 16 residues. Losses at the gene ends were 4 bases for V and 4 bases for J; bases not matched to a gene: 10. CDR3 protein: CASSWLGGGPSDTQYF. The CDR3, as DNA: TGTGCCAGCAGCTGGCTTGGCGGGGGGCCGTCAGATACGCAGTATTTT.

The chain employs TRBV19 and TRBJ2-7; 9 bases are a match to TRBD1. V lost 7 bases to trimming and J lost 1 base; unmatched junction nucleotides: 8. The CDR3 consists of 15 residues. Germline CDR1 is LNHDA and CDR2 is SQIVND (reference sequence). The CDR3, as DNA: TGTGCCAGTAAAGCCGGGACAGGGAGTTCCTACGAGCAGTACTTC. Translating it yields CASKAGTGSSYEQYF.

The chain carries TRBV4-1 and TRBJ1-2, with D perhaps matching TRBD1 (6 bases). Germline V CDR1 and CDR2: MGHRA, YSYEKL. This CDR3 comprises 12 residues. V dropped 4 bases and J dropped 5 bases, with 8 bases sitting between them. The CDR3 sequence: CASSLTGYGYTF. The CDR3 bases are TGCGCCAGCAGCCTAACAGGGTATGGCTACACCTTC.

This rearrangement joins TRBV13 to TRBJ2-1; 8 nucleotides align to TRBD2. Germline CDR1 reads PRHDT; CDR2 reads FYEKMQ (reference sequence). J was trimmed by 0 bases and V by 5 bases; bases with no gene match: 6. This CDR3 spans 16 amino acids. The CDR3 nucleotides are TGTGCCAGCAGCCCTCGGGGGGGGGACTCCTACAATGAGCAGTTCTTC. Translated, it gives CASSPRGGDSYNEQFF. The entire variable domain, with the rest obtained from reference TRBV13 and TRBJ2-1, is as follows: AAGVIQSPRHLIKEKRETATLKCYPIPRHDTVYWYQQGPGQDPQFLISFYEKMQSDKGSIPDRFSAQQFSDYHSELNMSSLELGDSALYFCASSPRGGDSYNEQFFGPGTRLTVL.

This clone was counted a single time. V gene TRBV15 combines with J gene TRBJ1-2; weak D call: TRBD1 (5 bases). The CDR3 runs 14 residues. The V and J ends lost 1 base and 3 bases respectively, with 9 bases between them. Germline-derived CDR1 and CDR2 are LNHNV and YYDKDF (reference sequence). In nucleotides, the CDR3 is TGTGCCACCAGCAGAGGGGGGACCCACTATGGCTACACCTTC. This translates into CATSRGGTHYGYTF.

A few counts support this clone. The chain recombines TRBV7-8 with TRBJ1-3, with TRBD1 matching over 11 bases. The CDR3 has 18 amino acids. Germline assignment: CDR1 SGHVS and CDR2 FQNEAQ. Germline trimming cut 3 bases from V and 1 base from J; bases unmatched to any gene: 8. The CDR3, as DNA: TGTGCCAGCAGCTTCCCCCGAGGACAGGGGGCTTCTGGAAACACCATATATTTT. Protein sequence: CASSFPRGQGASGNTIYF.